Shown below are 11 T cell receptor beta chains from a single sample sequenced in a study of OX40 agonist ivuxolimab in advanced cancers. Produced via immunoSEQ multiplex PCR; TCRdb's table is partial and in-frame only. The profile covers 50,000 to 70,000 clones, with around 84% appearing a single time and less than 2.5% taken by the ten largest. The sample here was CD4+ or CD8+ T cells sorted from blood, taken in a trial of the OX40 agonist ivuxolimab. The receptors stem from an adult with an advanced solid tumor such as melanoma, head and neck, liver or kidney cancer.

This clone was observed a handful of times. The CDR3 protein is CASSLGSVSGHEQFF. The CDR3 coding sequence is TGCGCCAGCAGCTTGGGAAGCGTATCGGGCCATGAGCAGTTCTTC. J is TRBJ2-1 and V is TRBV5-1; D is unclear. Germline V CDR1 and CDR2: SGHRS, YFSETQ. Trimming stripped 0 bases from V and 8 bases from J, with 15 bases between. This CDR3 region has 15 residues.

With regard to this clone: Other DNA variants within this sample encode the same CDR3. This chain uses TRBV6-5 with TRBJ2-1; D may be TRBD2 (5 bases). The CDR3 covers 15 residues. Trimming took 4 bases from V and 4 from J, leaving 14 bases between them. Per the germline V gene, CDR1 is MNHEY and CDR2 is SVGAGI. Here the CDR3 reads CASSSARGRYNEQFF. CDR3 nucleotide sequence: TGTGCCAGCAGTTCCGCCCGGGGAAGGTACAATGAGCAGTTCTTC.

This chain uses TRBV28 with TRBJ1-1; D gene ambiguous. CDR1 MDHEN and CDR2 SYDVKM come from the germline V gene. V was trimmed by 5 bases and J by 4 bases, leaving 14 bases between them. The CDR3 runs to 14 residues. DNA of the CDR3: TGTGCCAGCAGTCCTCGAATTGCGGCCACTGAAGCTTTCTTT. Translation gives CASSPRIAATEAFF.

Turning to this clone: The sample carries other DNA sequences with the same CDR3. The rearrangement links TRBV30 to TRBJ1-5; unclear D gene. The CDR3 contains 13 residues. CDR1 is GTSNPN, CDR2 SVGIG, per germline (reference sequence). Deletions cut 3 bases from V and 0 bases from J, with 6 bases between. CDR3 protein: CAWSEDSNQPQHF. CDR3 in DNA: TGTGCCTGGAGCGAAGATAGCAATCAGCCCCAGCATTTT. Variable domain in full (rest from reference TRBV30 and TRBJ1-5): SQTIHQWPATLVQPVGSPLSLECTVEGTSNPNLYWYRQAAGRGLQLLFYSVGIGQISSEVPQNLSASRPQDRQFILSSKKLLLSDSGFYLCAWSEDSNQPQHFGDGTRLSIL.

CDR3 sequence reads: CASSLGTSGGTDTQYF. CDR3 nucleotide sequence: TGTGCCAGCAGTTTAGGCACTAGCGGGGGCACAGATACGCAGTATTTT. The chain has TRBV28 and TRBJ2-3; 10 nucleotides match TRBD2. V gave up 2 bases and J gave up 1 base; unmatched junction bases: 3. The CDR3 is 16 residues long. Germline V gives CDR1 MDHEN, CDR2 SYDVKM.

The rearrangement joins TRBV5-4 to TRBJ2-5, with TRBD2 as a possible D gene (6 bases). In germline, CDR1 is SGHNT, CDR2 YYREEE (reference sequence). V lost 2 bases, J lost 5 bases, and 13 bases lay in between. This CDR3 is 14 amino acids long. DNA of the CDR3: TGTGCCAGCAGCTTAGGCGGGGTCGGGGAGACCCAGTACTTC. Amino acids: CASSLGGVGETQYF.

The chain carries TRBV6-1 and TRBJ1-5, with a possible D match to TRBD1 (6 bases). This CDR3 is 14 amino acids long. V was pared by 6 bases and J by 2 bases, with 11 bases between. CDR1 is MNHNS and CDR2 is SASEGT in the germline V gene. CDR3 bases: TGTGCCAGCAGACCCAGACAGGGCAATCAGCCCCAGCATTTT. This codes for CASRPRQGNQPQHF.

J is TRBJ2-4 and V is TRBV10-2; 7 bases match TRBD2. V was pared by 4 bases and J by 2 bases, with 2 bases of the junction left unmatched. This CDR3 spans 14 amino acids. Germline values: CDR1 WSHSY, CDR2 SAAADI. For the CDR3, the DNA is TGCGCCAGCAGTGGACTAGCACCCAAAAACATTCAGTACTTC. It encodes CASSGLAPKNIQYF.

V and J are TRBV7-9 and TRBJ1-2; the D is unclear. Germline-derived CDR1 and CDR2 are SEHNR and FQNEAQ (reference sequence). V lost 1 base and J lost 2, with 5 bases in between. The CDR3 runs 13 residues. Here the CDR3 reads CASSLDENYGYTF. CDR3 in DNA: TGTGCCAGCAGCTTAGATGAGAACTATGGCTACACCTTC.

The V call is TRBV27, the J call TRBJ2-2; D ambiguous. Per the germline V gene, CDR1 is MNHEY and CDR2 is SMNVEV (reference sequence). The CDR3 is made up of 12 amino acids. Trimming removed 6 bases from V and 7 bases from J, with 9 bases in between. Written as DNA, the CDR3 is TGTGCCAGCAGCCTTAGTGTCGGGGAGCTGTTTTTT. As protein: CASSLSVGELFF.

This chain's CDR3 is CATRAGGLNEKLFF. CDR3 nucleotide sequence: TGTGCCACCAGGGCGGGAGGGCTTAATGAAAAACTGTTTTTT. The chain couples TRBV15 to TRBJ1-4; no definite D call. The CDR3 sequence is 14 residues long. Germline assignment: CDR1 LNHNV and CDR2 YYDKDF (reference sequence). V lost 6 bases and J lost 4, with 12 bases in between.